The 30 T cell receptor beta chains listed next were all sequenced from one sample in a study of Graves' ophthalmopathy and Graves' hyperthyroidism. The authors amplified TCR beta CDR3 regions, and they did so from RNA transcripts for repertoire sequencing. First-round RT-PCR used HTBI primers; second-round multiplex PCR followed. TCRdb re-called the multiplex PCR reads through MiXCR, storing one row per CDR3 protein. The sample shows 900,000 to 1,200,000 distinct CDR3 sequences, about 38% of them seen only once. Sample: peripheral blood or thyroid tissue (not recorded which). These receptors all stem from an adult man with Graves' hyperthyroidism.

The chain carries TRBV4-2 and TRBJ2-7; 8 bases fit TRBD1. Germline trimming cut 3 bases from V and 5 bases from J; bases unmatched to any gene: 9. Germline V gives CDR1 LGHNA, CDR2 YNFKEQ. This CDR3 has 15 residues. CDR3: CASSHWTGLRNEQYF. As DNA, the CDR3 is TGTGCCAGCAGCCACTGGACAGGGCTCAGAAACGAGCAGTACTTC.

This clonotype was counted once. The chain employs TRBV7-9 and TRBJ2-3; 8 nucleotides line up with TRBD2. J lost 0 bases, V lost 5 bases, and 13 bases had no gene match. Germline lookup yields CDR1 SEHNR and CDR2 FQNEAQ (reference sequence). CDR3 size: 18 residues. The CDR3: CASSPMGLGLSSTDTQYF. In DNA form, the CDR3 reads TGTGCCAGCAGCCCAATGGGACTAGGGCTAAGTAGCACAGATACGCAGTATTTT.

This clonotype occurred many times. The chain recombines TRBV29-1 with TRBJ1-2, with TRBD1 matching over 10 bases. Germline V gives CDR1 SQVTM, CDR2 ANQGSEA. Losses at the gene ends were 7 bases for V and 8 bases for J; bases not matched to a gene: 10. The CDR3 has 13 amino acids. The CDR3 DNA follows: TGCAGCGCCCGGACAGGGGGAAGGGAGGGCTACACCTTC. Its protein is CSARTGGREGYTF. The whole variable domain, filled in from reference TRBV29-1 and TRBJ1-2, reads SAVISQKPSRDICQRGTSLTIQCQVDSQVTMMFWYRQQPGQSLTLIATANQGSEATYESGFVIDKFPISRPNLTFSTLTVSNMSPEDSSIYLCSARTGGREGYTFGSGTRLTVV.

This clonotype was seen at least ten times. The chain links TRBV7-2 to TRBJ2-2, with 11 bases aligning to TRBD2. Germline V CDR1 and CDR2: SGHTA, FQGNSA. V was clipped by 5 bases and J by 3 bases; unmatched bases: 14. The CDR3 covers 19 residues. The CDR3 protein is CASSPHRLAGGRYTGELFF. The CDR3 region has the DNA TGTGCCAGCAGCCCCCATCGCCTAGCGGGAGGACGGTACACCGGGGAGCTGTTTTTT.

This clonotype appeared a few times. The CDR3 nucleotides read TGTGCCAGCAGTTATGTCTGGTGGGGCATCTCCTACGAGCAGTACTTC. Its protein product is CASSYVWWGISYEQYF. The gene calls are TRBV2 and TRBJ2-7; D might be TRBD1 (5 bases). The CDR3 has 16 amino acids. Looked up from germline, CDR1 is SNHLY and CDR2 is FYNNEI. Trimming removed 5 bases at V and 0 bases at J, with 17 bases between.

The chain carries TRBV2 and TRBJ1-5; no clear D gene. The germline V gene encodes CDR1 SNHLY and CDR2 FYNNEI. The length of the CDR3 is 11 residues. Trimming cost V 5 bases and J 11 bases, with 10 bases left between them. The CDR3 spells CASSLDGAQHF. The CDR3 nucleotides are TGTGCCAGCAGTCTCGACGGGGCCCAGCATTTT.

There are a few counts of this clonotype. The chain couples TRBV20-1 to TRBJ2-5, with TRBD1 as a possible D gene (5 bases). The length of the CDR3 is 13 residues. CDR1 is DFQATT and CDR2 is SNEGSKA in the germline V gene (reference sequence). With 3 bases removed from V and 5 bases from J, the gap between germline ends came to 13 bases. CDR3 loop: CSASLTAWETQYF. CDR3 nucleotide sequence: TGCAGTGCTAGCTTGACAGCCTGGGAGACCCAGTACTTC.

This clonotype was picked up many times. The chain uses TRBV2 and TRBJ2-7; unclear D gene. The V gene lost 6 bases and the J gene lost 3 bases, with 3 bases spanning the gap. Looked up from germline, CDR1 is SNHLY and CDR2 is FYNNEI. The CDR3 is made up of 10 amino acids. The CDR3 DNA is TGTGCCAGCAGCATCTACGAGCAGTACTTC. As protein: CASSIYEQYF.

This chain links TRBV15 with TRBJ2-5; 8 nucleotides align to TRBD1. The CDR3 extends over 13 amino acids. Germline-derived CDR1 and CDR2 are LNHNV and YYDKDF (reference sequence). Losses at the gene ends were 4 bases for V and 4 bases for J; bases not matched to a gene: 2. This CDR3 reads CATSIDRGETQYF. In DNA, the CDR3 is TGTGCCACCAGCATCGACAGGGGAGAGACCCAGTACTTC.

Turning to this clonotype: This may come from a read error, since a much larger clone is one base off. The chain joins TRBV19 to TRBJ1-4; D is ambiguous. This CDR3 is 13 amino acids long. The V end lost 4 bases, the J end lost 7 bases, and 10 bases lay between the germline ends. Germline V gene data show CDR1 as LNHDA and CDR2 as SQIVND (reference sequence). For the CDR3, the DNA is TGTGCCAGTAGTACGGGATATAGTGAAAAACTGTTTTTT. Translation gives CASSTGYSEKLFF.

The J gene is TRBJ2-7, the V gene TRBV6-5; TRBD1 might be the D (6 bases). The CDR3 extends over 13 amino acids. CDR1 and CDR2 from the germline V gene are MNHEY and SVGAGI. With 0 bases removed from V and 7 bases from J, the gap between germline ends came to 10 bases. The chain's CDR3 is CASSYSAGVEQYF. CDR3 bases: TGTGCCAGCAGTTACTCGGCAGGGGTAGAGCAGTACTTC.

A note on this clonotype: Just one base apart from a much larger clone, this may be a read error. Given the absence of the conserved phenylalanine or tryptophan at the CDR3 end, a read error is likely. This chain joins TRBV7-8 and TRBJ1-6, with a tentative D call TRBD1 (5 bases). Germline V gene sequence: CDR1 SGHVS, CDR2 FQNEAQ. There are 14 residues in the CDR3. CDR3 loop: CASRESGRNSPLHS. Written as DNA, the CDR3 is TGCGCCAGCAGGGAGAGCGGTCGTAATTCACCCCTCCACTCT.

This sequence joins TRBV7-9 and TRBJ1-6; possibly TRBD1 for D (5 bases). The V and J ends lost 4 bases and 7 bases respectively, with 11 bases between them. The V gene's germline CDR1 is SEHNR and CDR2 FQNEAQ (reference sequence). This CDR3 contains 14 residues. The CDR3 DNA reads TGTGCCAGCAGCTGGGACGGACTAAATTCACCCCTCCACTTT. Protein product: CASSWDGLNSPLHF.

The chain uses TRBV7-2 and TRBJ2-1, with 8 bases that match TRBD2. The CDR3 is made up of 15 amino acids. The junction had 10 bases not matched to a gene; V was cut back by 4 bases and J by 8 bases. The germline CDR1 and CDR2 sequences are SGHTA and FQGNSA. This CDR3 reads CASSYGPGLVDEQFF. CDR3 nucleotides: TGTGCCAGCAGCTACGGGCCGGGACTAGTGGATGAGCAGTTCTTC.

The gene calls are TRBV29-1 and TRBJ1-4; tentatively, D is TRBD1 (5 bases). Germline CDR1 SQVTM, CDR2 ANQGSEA. CDR3 length equals 15 residues. Trimming stripped 4 bases from V and 0 bases from J, with 12 bases between. CDR3 amino acids: CSVGTRFTTNEKLFF. The CDR3 coding sequence is TGCAGCGTTGGGACAAGATTTACAACTAATGAAAAACTGTTTTTT.

This clonotype was seen many times. The rearrangement links TRBV20-1 to TRBJ2-5; D gene ambiguous. This CDR3 is 11 amino acids long. Germline V gene sequence: CDR1 DFQATT, CDR2 SNEGSKA (reference sequence). Trimming took 1 base from V and 7 from J, leaving 7 bases between them. The CDR3 DNA follows: TGCAGTGCTAGAGTTGGATCGACCCAGTACTTC. This encodes CSARVGSTQYF.

DNA for the CDR3: TGTGCCAGCAGCCCCCTGTCGTTCAACTACGAGCAGTACTTC. It yields the protein CASSPLSFNYEQYF. This sequence joins TRBV5-5 and TRBJ2-7; D is ambiguous. The CDR3 runs to 14 residues. Trimming took 4 bases from V and 3 from J, leaving 14 bases between them. CDR1 and CDR2 from the germline V gene are SGHKS and YYEKEE (reference sequence).

The sample holds a few counts of this clonotype. This sequence joins TRBV5-1 and TRBJ2-7, with 8 bases aligning to TRBD2. The V segment lost 0 bases and the J segment 2 bases; nucleotides outside the gene matches: 7. Germline assignment: CDR1 SGHRS and CDR2 YFSETQ. The CDR3 contains 16 residues. This CDR3 reads CASSLGPGGPPYEQYF. CDR3 coding DNA: TGCGCCAGCAGCTTGGGGCCGGGAGGGCCCCCCTACGAGCAGTACTTC.

This clonotype was recorded at least ten times. The chain combines TRBV7-2 with TRBJ2-2, with D unclear. This CDR3 region has 15 residues. Per the germline V gene, CDR1 is SGHTA and CDR2 is FQGNSA. Trimming stripped 1 base from V and 4 bases from J, with 10 bases between. CDR3 amino acids: CASSLEPRSTGELFF. CDR3 coding DNA: TGTGCCAGCAGCTTAGAACCCAGAAGCACCGGGGAGCTGTTTTTT. Full variable domain (remainder filled in from reference TRBV7-2 and TRBJ2-2): GAGVSQSPSNKVTEKGKDVELRCDPISGHTALYWYRQSLGQGLEFLIYFQGNSAPDKSGLPSDRFSAERTGGSVSTLTIQRTQQEDSAVYLCASSLEPRSTGELFFGEGSRLTVL.

This clonotype was found many times. This chain connects TRBV20-1 to TRBJ1-5; D is ambiguous. The V gene lost 6 bases and the J gene lost 0 bases, with 12 bases spanning the gap. From germline, CDR1 is DFQATT and CDR2 SNEGSKA (reference sequence). The CDR3 extends over 14 amino acids. The CDR3 protein is CSATGLYSNQPQHF. The CDR3 bases are TGCAGTGCCACGGGGTTGTATAGCAATCAGCCCCAGCATTTT.

Of note for this clonotype: One base away lies a much larger clone, so this may be a sequencing read error. The chain links TRBV10-3 to TRBJ1-2; the D is unclear. The CDR3 totals 17 residues. The germline V gene has CDR1 ENHRY and CDR2 SYGVKD. The CDR3 DNA sequence: TGTGCCATCAGTGACGAAGGCTTTGAACAGACTAACTGTGGCTACACCTTC. It yields the protein CAISDEGFEQTNCGYTF.

This clonotype was counted only a few times. Here the CDR3 DNA reads TGTGCCAGCAGTTGGCAGCAGGTACAGGAGCAGTACTTC. The encoded protein is CASSWQQVQEQYF. The chain combines TRBV6-5 with TRBJ2-7; no firm D call. Trimming removed 4 bases from V and 7 bases from J, with 14 bases in between. This CDR3 has 13 residues. The germline V gene encodes CDR1 MNHEY and CDR2 SVGAGI.

The table lists this clonotype with many counts. The chain carries TRBV9 and TRBJ1-6; a possible D gene is TRBD1 (6 bases). V lost 0 bases and J lost 5, with 15 bases in between. The CDR3 sequence is 17 residues long. CDR1 SGDLS and CDR2 YYNGEE come from the germline V gene. CDR3 residues: CASSVGEGGYNNSPLHF. CDR3 DNA: TGTGCCAGCAGCGTAGGAGAGGGGGGCTACAATAATTCACCCCTCCACTTT. Full variable domain (missing parts from reference TRBV9 and TRBJ1-6): DSGVTQTPKHLITATGQRVTLRCSPRSGDLSVYWYQQSLDQGLQFLIQYYNGEERAKGNILERFSAQQFPDLHSELNLSSLELGDSALYFCASSVGEGGYNNSPLHFGNGTRLTVT.

The table lists this clonotype with a few counts. The CDR3 here is CSASGMGQGKETQYF. In DNA, the CDR3 is TGCAGTGCTAGTGGGATGGGACAGGGGAAAGAGACCCAGTACTTC. The chain joins TRBV20-1 to TRBJ2-5; 10 bases match TRBD1. The CDR3 covers 15 residues. Germline V CDR1 and CDR2: DFQATT, SNEGSKA (reference sequence). V lost 3 bases, J lost 3 bases, and 7 bases stayed unmatched.

This clonotype was picked up a small number of times. The chain links TRBV20-1 to TRBJ2-5, with 9 bases that match TRBD2. Germline values: CDR1 DFQATT, CDR2 SNEGSKA (reference sequence). This CDR3 is built from 17 residues. With 1 base clipped from V and 4 bases from J, the junction kept 13 bases outside the gene matches. CDR3 DNA sequence: TGCAGTGCTAGAGCTCTGATCGCATCGCGGGAGGGAGAGACCCAGTACTTC. As protein: CSARALIASREGETQYF.

Notes on this clonotype: Sequence at one end of the junction differs from germline and may be a read error. The chain carries TRBV10-2 and TRBJ2-7; TRBD1 matches 8 bases. Germline CDR1 WSHSY, CDR2 SAAADI. The CDR3 runs to 17 residues. The CDR3 DNA reads TGTGCCAGCAGTTACGCCACACAGGGGGGTTTAGGGTACGAGCAGTACTTC. Translated: CASSYATQGGLGYEQYF.

This clonotype was observed many times. The chain recombines TRBV2 with TRBJ2-6; tentative D call: TRBD1 (6 bases). Per the germline V gene, CDR1 is SNHLY and CDR2 is FYNNEI. CDR3 length equals 16 residues. Trimming removed 7 bases from V and 2 bases from J, with 15 bases in between. As DNA, the CDR3 is TGTGCCAGCATCATCGACAGGACAACTGGGGCCAACGTCCTGACTTTC. It translates to CASIIDRTTGANVLTF.

This clonotype was seen a handful of times. The V call is TRBV27, the J call TRBJ1-2; D might be TRBD1 (6 bases). Germline V lookup: CDR1 MNHEY, CDR2 SMNVEV (reference sequence). The ends were cut back, 3 bases at V and 8 bases at J, with 16 bases in the middle. The CDR3 loop spans 14 amino acids. This chain's CDR3 is CASSFTGSVDGYTF. In DNA, the CDR3 is TGTGCCAGCAGTTTCACAGGGTCGGTGGACGGCTACACCTTC.

The chain uses TRBV7-9 and TRBJ1-1; a possible D gene is TRBD1 (5 bases). V shed 1 base and J shed 5 bases, with 11 bases lying between them. Germline V lookup: CDR1 SEHNR, CDR2 FQNEAQ (reference sequence). This CDR3 has 14 residues. CDR3 amino acids: CASSLGGKRTEAFF. DNA for the CDR3: TGTGCCAGCAGCTTAGGGGGCAAGAGAACTGAAGCTTTCTTT.

The chain joins TRBV7-9 to TRBJ1-5; D is possibly TRBD1 (6 bases). V was trimmed by 1 base and J by 1 base, leaving 11 bases between them. The CDR3 is 16 amino acids. The germline V gene encodes CDR1 SEHNR and CDR2 FQNEAQ (reference sequence). CDR3 sequence: CASSLGAGVSNQPQHF. The DNA for the CDR3 is TGTGCCAGCAGCTTAGGTGCAGGGGTAAGCAATCAGCCCCAGCATTTT.